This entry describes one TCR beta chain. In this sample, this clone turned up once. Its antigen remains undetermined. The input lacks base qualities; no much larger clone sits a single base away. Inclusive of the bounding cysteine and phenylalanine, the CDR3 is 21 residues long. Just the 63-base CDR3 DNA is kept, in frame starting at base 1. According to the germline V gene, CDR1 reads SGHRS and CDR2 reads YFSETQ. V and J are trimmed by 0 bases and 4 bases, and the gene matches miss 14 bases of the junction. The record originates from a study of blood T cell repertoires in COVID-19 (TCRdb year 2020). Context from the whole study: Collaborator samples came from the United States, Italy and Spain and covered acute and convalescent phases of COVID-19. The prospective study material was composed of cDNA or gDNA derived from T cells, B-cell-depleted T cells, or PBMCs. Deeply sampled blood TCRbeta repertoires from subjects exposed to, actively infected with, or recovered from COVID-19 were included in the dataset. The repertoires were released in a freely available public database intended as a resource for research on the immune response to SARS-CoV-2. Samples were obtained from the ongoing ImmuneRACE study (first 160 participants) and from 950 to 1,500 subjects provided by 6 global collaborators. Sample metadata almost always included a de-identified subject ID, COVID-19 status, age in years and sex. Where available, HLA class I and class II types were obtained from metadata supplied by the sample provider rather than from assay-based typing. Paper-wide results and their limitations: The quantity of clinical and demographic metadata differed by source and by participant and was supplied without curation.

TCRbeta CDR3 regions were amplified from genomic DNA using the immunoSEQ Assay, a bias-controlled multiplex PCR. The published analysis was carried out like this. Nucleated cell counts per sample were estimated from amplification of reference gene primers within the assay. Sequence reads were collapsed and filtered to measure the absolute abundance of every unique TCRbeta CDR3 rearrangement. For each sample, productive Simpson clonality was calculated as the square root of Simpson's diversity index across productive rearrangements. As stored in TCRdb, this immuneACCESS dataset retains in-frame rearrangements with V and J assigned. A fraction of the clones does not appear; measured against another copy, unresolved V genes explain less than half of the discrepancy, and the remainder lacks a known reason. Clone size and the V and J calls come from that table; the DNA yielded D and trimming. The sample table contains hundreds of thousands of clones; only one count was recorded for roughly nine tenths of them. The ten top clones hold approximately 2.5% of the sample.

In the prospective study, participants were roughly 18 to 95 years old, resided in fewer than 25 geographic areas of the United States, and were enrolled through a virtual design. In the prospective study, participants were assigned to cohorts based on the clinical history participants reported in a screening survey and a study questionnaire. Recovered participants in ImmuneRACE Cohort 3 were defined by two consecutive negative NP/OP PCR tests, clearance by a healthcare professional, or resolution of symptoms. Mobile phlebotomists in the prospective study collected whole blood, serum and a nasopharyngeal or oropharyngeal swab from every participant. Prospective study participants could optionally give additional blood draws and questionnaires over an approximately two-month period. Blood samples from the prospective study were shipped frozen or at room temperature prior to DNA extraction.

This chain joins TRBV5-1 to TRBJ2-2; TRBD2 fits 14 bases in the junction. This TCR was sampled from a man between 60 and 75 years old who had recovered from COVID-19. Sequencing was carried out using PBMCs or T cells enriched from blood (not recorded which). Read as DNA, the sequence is TGCGCCAGCAGCTTGGAAATCCTCGGACTAGCGGGAGGTCGTGGCACCGGGGAGCTGTTTTTT. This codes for CASSLEILGLAGGRGTGELFF.